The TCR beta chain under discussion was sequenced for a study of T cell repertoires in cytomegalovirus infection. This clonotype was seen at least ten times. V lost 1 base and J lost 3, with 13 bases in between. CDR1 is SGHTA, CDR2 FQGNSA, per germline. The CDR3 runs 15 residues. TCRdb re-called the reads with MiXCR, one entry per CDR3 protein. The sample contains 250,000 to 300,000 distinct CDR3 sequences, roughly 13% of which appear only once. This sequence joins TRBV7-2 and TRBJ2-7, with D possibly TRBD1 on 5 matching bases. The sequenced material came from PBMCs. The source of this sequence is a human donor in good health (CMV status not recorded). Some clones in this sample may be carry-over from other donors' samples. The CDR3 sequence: CASSLDSGPFYEQYF. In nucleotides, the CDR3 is TGTGCCAGCAGCTTAGATTCAGGGCCTTTCTACGAGCAGTACTTC.